Following are 5 T cell receptor beta chains from one sample sequenced in a study of T cells in Graves' hyperthyroidism and ophthalmopathy (dated by TCRdb to about 2019). The library was produced with multiplex PCR. The reads were generated on an Illumina HiSeq 2000. The TCR beta CDR3 regions were amplified from the RNA transcripts. The first round of RT-PCR for the TCR CDR3 was performed with the HTBI primer set and the Qiagen OneStep RT-PCR kit. Clones were called with MiXCR by TCRdb after fastp trimmed the public reads at Q25, and only in-frame beta chains were retained. CDR3 protein sequences are deduplicated, and each keeps its most common genes and DNA. The sample contains roughly 500,000 distinct CDR3 sequences, around 50% of them found a single time. The ten largest clones capture about 45% of the sample. The sample taken for sequencing was peripheral blood or thyroid tissue (not recorded which). Every receptor here comes from an adult woman with Graves' disease, either hyperthyroidism or ophthalmopathy (not recorded which).

Many counts were recorded for this clonotype. J is TRBJ2-7 and V is TRBV6-2 or TRBV6-3, with D perhaps matching TRBD1 or TRBD2 (5 bases each). This CDR3 has 15 amino acids. Trimming removed 2 bases from V and 6 bases from J, with 17 bases in between. CDR1 is MNHEY, CDR2 SVGEGT, per germline. CDR3: CASSYVQGPRFEQYF. The CDR3 bases are TGTGCCAGCAGTTACGTGCAGGGACCCCGTTTCGAGCAGTACTTC.

V is TRBV20-1 and J is TRBJ2-3; 11 nucleotides line up with TRBD2. Germline V gives CDR1 DFQATT, CDR2 SNEGSKA (reference sequence). The length of the CDR3 is 14 residues. CDR3: CIGTSGAYTDTQYF. The CDR3 nucleotides are TGCATTGGGACTAGCGGAGCCTACACAGATACGCAGTATTTT.

This clonotype appeared a few times. One junction end does not reproduce the germline sequence, and a read error may be involved. V usage is TRBV29-1 and J usage is TRBJ1-1; D not certain. This CDR3 spans 12 amino acids. CDR1 and CDR2 from the germline V gene are SQVTM and ANQGSEA. The CDR3 DNA follows: TGCGGCGTTGCTTCCAGGAGCACTGAAGCTTTCTTT. This encodes CGVASRSTEAFF. The full variable domain, completed using reference TRBV29-1 and TRBJ1-1, is SAVISQKPSRDICQRGTSLTIQCQVDSQVTMMFWYRQQPGQSLTLIATANQGSEATYESGFVIDKFPISRPNLTFSTLTVSNMSPEDSSIYLCGVASRSTEAFFGQGTRLTVV.

The gene calls are TRBV2 and TRBJ2-6, with TRBD1 identical over 7 bases. Trimming at V came to 7 bases and at J to 0 bases, leaving 9 bases not matched to a gene. The germline V gene encodes CDR1 SNHLY and CDR2 FYNNEI. This CDR3 region has 17 residues. The CDR3 DNA follows: TGTGCCAGCAAGGTCGGGACAGAGTTCTCTGGGGCCAACGTCCTGACTTTC. Residues: CASKVGTEFSGANVLTF.

The chain carries TRBV19 and TRBJ1-2; D may be TRBD1 (5 bases). CDR1 and CDR2 (germline): LNHDA, SQIVND (reference sequence). Trimming removed 6 bases at V and 8 bases at J, with 22 bases between. The CDR3 is 15 residues long. CDR3 region: CASRPLRDLEAGYTF. The CDR3 nucleotides read TGTGCCAGTAGGCCACTCCGGGACCTTGAGGCGGGCTACACCTTC.